The 14 T cell receptor beta chains below were found in one sample sequenced in a study of cytomegalovirus exposure and HLA in healthy donors. 60 Vbeta and 13 Jbeta primers were used in PCR. Sequencing was performed with immunoSEQ multiplex PCR; in TCRdb, only in-frame clones are kept and a portion is missing. The top ten clones hold about 0.58% of a sample with approximately 240,000 clones, roughly 79% of them seen once. Sequencing input: PBMCs. The source of these receptors is a middle-aged woman in good health and CMV-seronegative.

The chain links TRBV7-9 to TRBJ2-3, with D possibly being TRBD1 (5 bases). The CDR3 is 13 amino acids. CDR1 and CDR2 (germline): SEHNR, FQNEAQ (reference sequence). V shed 3 bases and J shed 3 bases, with 7 bases lying between them. The CDR3 DNA is TGTGCCAGCAGCTTCCGACAGACAGATACGCAGTATTTT. Translation gives CASSFRQTDTQYF.

This clone was counted once. The V call is TRBV6-1, the J call TRBJ2-1, with D perhaps TRBD1 (8 bases). CDR3 length: 18 residues. Trimming left V 4 bases short and J 15 bases short, with 34 bases between. From germline, CDR1 is MNHNS and CDR2 SASEGT. Here the CDR3 DNA reads TGTGCCAGCAGTGCGGGGGGATTTGGACAGGGAGAACGCCCCGGAGGGTTCTTC. Amino acids: CASSAGGFGQGERPGGFF.

This clone was seen just once. V is TRBV7-9 and J is TRBJ2-3, with a tentative D call TRBD2 (5 bases). CDR3 size: 13 residues. V was pared by 6 bases and J by 2 bases, with 9 bases between. Germline V gene sequence: CDR1 SEHNR, CDR2 FQNEAQ (reference sequence). This chain's CDR3 is CASRSGTTDTQYF. The DNA of the CDR3 is TGTGCCAGCAGATCGGGAACCACAGATACGCAGTATTTT. Filled out from reference TRBV7-9 and TRBJ2-3, the complete variable domain reads DTGVSQNPRHKITKRGQNVTFRCDPISEHNRLYWYRQTLGQGPEFLTYFQNEAQLEKSRLLSDRFSAERPKGSFSTLEIQRTEQGDSAMYLCASRSGTTDTQYFGPGTRLTVL.

The rearrangement joins TRBV7-8 to TRBJ2-3; maybe TRBD2 (5 bases). This CDR3 region has 14 residues. Trimming took off 5 bases at V and 1 base at J, with 10 bases between the two ends. Germline loops: CDR1 SGHVS, CDR2 FQNEAQ. The CDR3, as DNA: TGTGCCAGCAGCACAGCGGATCGCACAGATACGCAGTATTTT. Amino acid sequence: CASSTADRTDTQYF.

The V gene is TRBV6-5, the J gene TRBJ1-3, with D unresolved. CDR3 length: 13 amino acids. V was clipped by 8 bases and J by 0 bases, with 8 bases between them. Germline lookup yields CDR1 MNHEY and CDR2 SVGAGI. The CDR3 sequence is CASEALSGNTIYF. The DNA of the CDR3 is TGTGCCAGCGAAGCGCTCTCTGGAAACACCATATATTTT.

This chain joins TRBV28 and TRBJ1-6, with D maybe TRBD1 (6 bases). With 5 bases removed from V and 7 bases from J, the gap between germline ends came to 15 bases. CDR1 is MDHEN, CDR2 SYDVKM, per germline. The CDR3 has 15 amino acids. This CDR3 reads CASSRSRGTNSPLHF. CDR3 sequence (DNA): TGTGCCAGCAGTCGGTCTAGGGGGACGAATTCACCCCTCCACTTT.

The chain has TRBV6-1 and TRBJ2-7; D is possibly TRBD2 (6 bases). The V end lost 2 bases, the J end lost 4 bases, and 15 bases lay between the germline ends. CDR1 and CDR2 (germline): MNHNS, SASEGT. The CDR3 runs 15 residues. CDR3 sequence (DNA): TGTGCCAGCAGTGAAATTTGGGCGGAGGGTTACGAGCAGTACTTC. Residues: CASSEIWAEGYEQYF.

This clone has a handful of counts. This chain links TRBV11-3 with TRBJ1-3; weak D call: TRBD1 (5 bases). The V and J ends lost 5 bases and 3 bases respectively, with 11 bases between them. Per germline, CDR1 SGHNT and CDR2 YENEEA. The CDR3 totals 14 residues. This CDR3 reads CASSLGQNGNTIYF. CDR3 DNA sequence: TGTGCCAGCAGCCTCGGACAAAATGGAAACACCATATATTTT.

The chain uses TRBV5-1 and TRBJ2-7; 8 bases align to TRBD2. There are 14 residues in the CDR3. In germline, CDR1 is SGHRS, CDR2 YFSETQ. V was pared by 2 bases and J by 1 base, with 2 bases of the junction left unmatched. The CDR3 DNA reads as TGCGCCAGCAGCTTAACTAGCGGTTCCTACGAGCAGTACTTC. This codes for CASSLTSGSYEQYF.

The CDR3 region has the DNA TGTGCCAGCAGAGTGGGTCGGGGGACTCCCACTTGGCCATATAGCAATCAGCCCCAGCATTTT. Its protein is CASRVGRGTPTWPYSNQPQHF. The genes are TRBV28 and TRBJ1-5; a weak D match, TRBD1 (5 bases). The CDR3 is made up of 21 amino acids. V was trimmed by 6 bases and J by 0 bases, leaving 30 bases between them. In germline, CDR1 is MDHEN, CDR2 SYDVKM.

This chain links TRBV7-3 with TRBJ2-7; D perhaps matches TRBD1 (6 bases). This CDR3 region has 15 residues. The ends were cut back, 5 bases at V and 2 bases at J, with 16 bases in the middle. Germline-derived CDR1 and CDR2 are SGHTA and FQGTGA. The CDR3 DNA is TGTGCCAGCAGCCTACAGACAGGTGCCACCTACGAGCAGTACTTC. Translating it yields CASSLQTGATYEQYF.

This chain connects TRBV27 to TRBJ2-5, with a tentative D call TRBD2 (5 bases). The V gene's germline CDR1 is MNHEY and CDR2 SMNVEV (reference sequence). The CDR3 length is 11 residues. With 8 bases removed from V and 2 bases from J, the gap between germline ends came to 6 bases. The CDR3 sequence is CASGGQETQYF. In DNA, the CDR3 is TGTGCCAGCGGCGGGCAAGAGACCCAGTACTTC.

The chain joins TRBV9 to TRBJ2-5, with 10 bases aligning to TRBD1. Per germline, CDR1 SGDLS and CDR2 YYNGEE. The CDR3 runs to 15 residues. V was clipped by 3 bases and J by 5 bases; unmatched bases: 7. Written as DNA, the CDR3 is TGTGCCAGCAGCGAGGGGGACAGGGGCTCGGAGACCCAGTACTTC. The encoded protein is CASSEGDRGSETQYF.

The chain has TRBV5-1 and TRBJ2-7, with 11 bases fitting TRBD1. This CDR3 comprises 14 residues. The germline V gene has CDR1 SGHRS and CDR2 YFSETQ. The J segment lost 2 bases and the V segment lost 4 bases, leaving 2 bases of the junction unmatched. The chain's CDR3 is CASSVGQGAYEQYF. The CDR3 coding sequence is TGCGCCAGCAGCGTGGGACAGGGGGCCTACGAGCAGTACTTC.